This T cell receptor beta chain was sequenced during a study of neurological immune-mediated disorders. This clonotype was counted at least ten times. TCRdb processed the 5' RACE reads anew with MiXCR; each CDR3 protein has one entry. The data contain under 90,000 distinct CDR3 sequences, about 9.7% of them singletons. This CDR3 is built from 14 residues. Germline CDR1 is SGHRS and CDR2 is YFSETQ. The ends lost 4 bases at V and 4 bases at J; junction bases unmatched: 3. The sample was PBMCs. The TCR was taken from a man aged 45-65 years in good health. The chain recombines TRBV5-1 with TRBJ2-1; 9 bases are a match to TRBD2. As DNA, the CDR3 is TGCGCCAGCAGCAATAGCGGGGGATACAATGAGCAGTTCTTC. It encodes CASSNSGGYNEQFF. The whole variable domain, filled in from reference TRBV5-1 and TRBJ2-1, reads KAGVTQTPRYLIKTRGQQVTLSCSPISGHRSVSWYQQTPGQGLQFLFEYFSETQRNKGNFPGRFSGRQFSNSRSEMNVSTLELGDSALYLCASSNSGGYNEQFFGPGTRLTVL.